Listed below are T cell receptor beta chains from one sample, sequenced in a study of cytomegalovirus exposure and HLA in healthy donors. This table comes from immunoSEQ multiplex PCR, and its TCRdb copy is limited to in-frame clones, with some not included. Of about 160,000 clones in the sample, around 80% are singletons; the top ten hold about 13%. Sample: PBMCs. All receptors derive from a man in his forties in good health and CMV-seropositive. Both conserved end residues are part of each CDR3. Fields, in order: clone size, V gene, J gene, D gene, CDR3 DNA, CDR3 protein. D genes are given only for firm matches. Not all rows give a size; the values are once, few, many and, for expanded clones, a class.

-,TRBV10-3,TRBJ2-1,TRBD1,TGTGCCATCAGTGGGATCGGACAGGGCGACTACAATGAGCAGTTCTTC,CAISGIGQGDYNEQFF
-,TRBV28,TRBJ1-5,TRBD1,TGTGCCACCTGGGGACAGGGGAACCAGCCCCAGCATTTT,CATWGQGNQPQHF
-,TRBV29-1,TRBJ1-2,-,TGCAGCGCCCAGGACAGTAACTATGGCTACACCTTC,CSAQDSNYGYTF
-,TRBV19,TRBJ2-7,-,TGTGCCAGTAGTATAGGGACAGCCTCCTACGAGCAGTACTTC,CASSIGTASYEQYF
-,TRBV5-1,TRBJ1-1,-,TGCGCCAGCAGCTTGGGGGCCCTGCCTGGGACTGAAGCTTTCTTT,CASSLGALPGTEAFF
-,TRBV18,TRBJ1-1,TRBD1,TGTGCCAGCTCACCTCGCAGGGACAGTGAAGCTTTCTTT,CASSPRRDSEAFF
-,TRBV15,TRBJ2-7,TRBD1,TGTGCCACCAGCTCGTACACTTGGGACAGCACCTACGAGCAGTACTTC,CATSSYTWDSTYEQYF
-,TRBV9,TRBJ2-7,-,TGTGCCAGCAGCCCCCGATGGGGGGTAGGTTACGAGCAGTACTTC,CASSPRWGVGYEQYF
-,TRBV7-9,TRBJ2-5,-,TGTTCCAGCAGCCCGGAGGAGACCCAGTACTTC,CSSSPEETQYF
once,TRBV7-2,TRBJ1-5,-,TGTGCCAGCAGCCCAGCGGATGGTCAGCCCCAGCATTTT,CASSPADGQPQHF
-,TRBV18,TRBJ2-2,-,TGTGCCAGCTCACCAGGCCTAGGCACCGGGGAGCTGTTTTTT,CASSPGLGTGELFF
few,TRBV9,TRBJ2-7,TRBD1,TGTGCCAGCAGCGGCGACAGGGGGGATCCCTACGAGCAGTACTTC,CASSGDRGDPYEQYF
-,TRBV7-9,TRBJ2-7,TRBD2,TGTGCCAGCAGCTTAGCGGGGGGGAGATTATTCTACGAGCAGTACTTC,CASSLAGGRLFYEQYF
few,TRBV2,TRBJ2-5,-,TGTGCCAGCAGTGTCGGGGAGAGGGAGACCCAGTACTTC,CASSVGERETQYF
-,TRBV5-1,TRBJ2-2,TRBD2,TGCGCCAGCAGCTTGGGACTAGCGGGAGTCACCGGGGAGCTGTTTTTT,CASSLGLAGVTGELFF
-,TRBV29-1,TRBJ2-1,-,TGCAGCGTATCCGGGACTGAAGCTAATGAGCAGTTCTTC,CSVSGTEANEQFF
-,TRBV18,TRBJ2-1,TRBD2,TGTGCCAGCTCACTGACTAGCGGGAGGGCGGTTGAGCAGTTCTTC,CASSLTSGRAVEQFF
few,TRBV4-3,TRBJ2-1,TRBD2,TGCGCCAGCAGCCAAGATCTTAGGCTAGCGGGAGGAGGTGAGCAGTTCTTC,CASSQDLRLAGGGEQFF
-,TRBV28,TRBJ1-1,TRBD1,TGTGCCAGCAGTCAGATGGACAGGGGGCTTGGTGAAGCTTTCTTT,CASSQMDRGLGEAFF
-,TRBV7-3,TRBJ2-2,-,TGTGCCAGCAGCTTAGTTTCCTCCGGGGAGCTGTTTTTT,CASSLVSSGELFF
-,TRBV10-3,TRBJ2-3,-,TGTGCCTCCCGTCCTAGCACAGATACGCAGTATTTT,CASRPSTDTQYF
-,TRBV7-6,TRBJ1-1,TRBD1,TGTGCCAGCAGCCCATTATCGACAGGGTCATTCAGAACTGAAGCTTTCTTT,CASSPLSTGSFRTEAFF
-,TRBV7-3,TRBJ2-3,-,TGTGCCAGCAGCCTAGCGGATACGCAGTATTTT,CASSLADTQYF
few,TRBV9,TRBJ2-1,-,TGTGCCAGCAGCGCCATTCCGGGACAAGACAATGAGCAGTTCTTC,CASSAIPGQDNEQFF
-,TRBV6-1,TRBJ2-7,-,TGTGCCAGCACCCTCTCGGCCTACGAGCAGTACTTC,CASTLSAYEQYF
-,TRBV19,TRBJ2-1,TRBD2,TGTGCCAGTAGTCTTCTAAGACTAGCGGGGACGGGTATATACAATGAGCAGTTCTTC,CASSLLRLAGTGIYNEQFF
-,TRBV4-3,TRBJ2-3,-,TGCGCCAGCAGCCCACAAAACCCCCCAGATACGCAGTATTTT,CASSPQNPPDTQYF
-,TRBV5-6,TRBJ2-7,TRBD1,TGTGCCAGCAGCTTGGGACAGGGGGAGGCCTACGAGCAGTACTTC,CASSLGQGEAYEQYF
-,TRBV7-7,TRBJ2-5,-,TGTGCCAGCAGCCGGGGAGAGACCCAGTACTTC,CASSRGETQYF
-,TRBV15,TRBJ1-2,-,TGTGCCACCAGCAGAGATGCGGGCCACCCAGGCTATGGCTACACCTTC,CATSRDAGHPGYGYTF
once,TRBV9,TRBJ2-2,TRBD2,TGTGCCAGCAGCGTCGCGGGAGCAAACACCGGGGAGCTGTTTTTT,CASSVAGANTGELFF
-,TRBV27,TRBJ2-5,TRBD2,TGTGCCGCGGGGACTAGCGGGATCGGGGAGCAGTACTTC,CAAGTSGIGEQYF
-,TRBV5-1,TRBJ1-1,-,TGCGCCAGCAGCTTGATGTATGACACTGAAGCTTTCTTT,CASSLMYDTEAFF
-,TRBV28,TRBJ1-3,-,TGTGCCAGCAGTACCGCGGGAAACACCATATATTTT,CASSTAGNTIYF
-,TRBV28,TRBJ1-5,TRBD1,TGTGCCAGCATGGACAGGGGTTTCGATCAGCCCCAGCATTTT,CASMDRGFDQPQHF
-,TRBV28,TRBJ1-2,-,TGTGCCAGCGCGTTTGGTGATTCCGGCTATGGCTACACCTTC,CASAFGDSGYGYTF
few,TRBV6-1,TRBJ2-7,TRBD2,TGTGCCAGCAGTGATGTGAGCGGGAGCGATAGCGAGCAGTACTTC,CASSDVSGSDSEQYF
-,TRBV27,TRBJ1-2,-,TGTGCCAGCAGTTTAGGCCAGAACTATGGCTACACCTTC,CASSLGQNYGYTF
-,TRBV28,TRBJ1-1,-,TGTGCCAGCAGCCCCGCCGGGGGGAACACTGAAGCTTTCTTT,CASSPAGGNTEAFF
-,TRBV14,TRBJ2-1,-,TGTGCCAGCAGCCCGGGACAAGGGGCCGGGAATTTTATTCAGTTCTTC,CASSPGQGAGNFIQFF
few,TRBV28,TRBJ1-2,-,TGTGCCAGCAGTTCGGGGGGGTGGACCTATGGCTACACCTTC,CASSSGGWTYGYTF
-,TRBV5-4,TRBJ2-6,-,TGTGCCAGCAGCCCTTCGGCGGGGTTCTCTGGGGCCAACGTCCTGACTTTC,CASSPSAGFSGANVLTF
-,TRBV10-2,TRBJ2-5,-,TGCGCCAGCAGCCTGACAGTAAAAGAGACCCAGTACTTC,CASSLTVKETQYF
-,TRBV29-1,TRBJ2-1,TRBD2,TGCAGCGTTACACAGGGGGTAGCGGGAGGTTCCTACAATGAGCAGTTCTTC,CSVTQGVAGGSYNEQFF
-,TRBV7-2,TRBJ1-1,TRBD1,TGTGCCTGTAGCAGGGGGTTGAACACTGAAGCTTTCTTT,CACSRGLNTEAFF
few,TRBV5-1,TRBJ2-7,-,TGCGCCAGCAGCTTGGTCGCAGGGGCCTACGAGCAGTACTTC,CASSLVAGAYEQYF
-,TRBV2,TRBJ2-1,-,TGTGCCAGCAGTGAAAGGTGGGACTCTCTACGGGAGCTCTTC,CASSERWDSLRELF
-,TRBV28,TRBJ2-7,TRBD2,TGTGCCAGCAGTTGGGCTAGCGGGAGCTACGAGCAGTACTTC,CASSWASGSYEQYF
-,TRBV9,TRBJ1-1,-,TGTGCCAGCAGCGTAAGGGGACTAGCTGAAGCTTTCTTT,CASSVRGLAEAFF
-,TRBV7-8,TRBJ2-1,-,TGTGCCAGCGGCCCTAGATTTATATTGGTGAATGAGCAGTTCTTC,CASGPRFILVNEQFF
-,TRBV5-1,TRBJ1-6,TRBD1,TGCGCCAGCAGCTTGCGGACAGGGGCCAATTCACCCCTCCACTTT,CASSLRTGANSPLHF
-,TRBV2,TRBJ2-3,-,TGTGCCAGCAGTCCCCAGGGCAGCACAGATACGCAGTATTTT,CASSPQGSTDTQYF
few,TRBV10-3,TRBJ1-1,-,TGTGCCACCGCGTTGGCGGCAGGAGGGAAGGACACTGAAGCTTTCTTT,CATALAAGGKDTEAFF
-,TRBV27,TRBJ2-7,-,TGTGCCAGCAGAGGGGGACTAAACTCCTACGAGCAGTACTTC,CASRGGLNSYEQYF
-,TRBV7-2,TRBJ1-1,-,TGTGCCAGCAGCCCACAGAGACGGCCCAACACTGAAGCTTTCTTT,CASSPQRRPNTEAFF